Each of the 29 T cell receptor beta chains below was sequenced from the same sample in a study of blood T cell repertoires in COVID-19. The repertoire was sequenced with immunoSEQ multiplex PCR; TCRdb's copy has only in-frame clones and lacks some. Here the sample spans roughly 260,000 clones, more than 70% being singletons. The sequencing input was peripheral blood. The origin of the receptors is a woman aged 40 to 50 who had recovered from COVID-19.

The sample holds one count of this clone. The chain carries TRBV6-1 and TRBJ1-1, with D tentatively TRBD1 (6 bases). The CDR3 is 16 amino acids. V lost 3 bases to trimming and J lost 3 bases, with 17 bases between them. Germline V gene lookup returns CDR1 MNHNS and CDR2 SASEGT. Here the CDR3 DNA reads TGTGCCAGCAGTGATGGGGGCGTGGGAGGGGACACTGAAGCTTTCTTT. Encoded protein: CASSDGGVGGDTEAFF.

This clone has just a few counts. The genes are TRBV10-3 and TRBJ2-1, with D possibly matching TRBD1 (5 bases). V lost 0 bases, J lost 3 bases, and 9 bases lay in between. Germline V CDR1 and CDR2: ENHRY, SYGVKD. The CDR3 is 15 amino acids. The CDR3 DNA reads TGTGCCATCAGTGAGTCGCGGACAATCTACAATGAGCAGTTCTTC. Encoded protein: CAISESRTIYNEQFF.

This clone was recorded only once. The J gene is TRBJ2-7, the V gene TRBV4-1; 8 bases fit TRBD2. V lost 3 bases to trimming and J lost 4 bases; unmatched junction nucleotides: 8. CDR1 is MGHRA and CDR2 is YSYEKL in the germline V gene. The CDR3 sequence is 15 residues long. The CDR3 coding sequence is TGCGCCAGCAGCCATGTCTGGGCGGGGGGATACGAGCAGTACTTC. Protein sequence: CASSHVWAGGYEQYF.

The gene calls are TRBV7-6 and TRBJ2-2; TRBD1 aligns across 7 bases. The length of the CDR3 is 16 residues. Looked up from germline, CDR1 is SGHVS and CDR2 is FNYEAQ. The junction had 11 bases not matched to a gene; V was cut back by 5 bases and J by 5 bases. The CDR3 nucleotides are TGTGCCAGCAGCACAAGACAGGGCCTGGGGACCGGGGAGCTGTTTTTT. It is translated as CASSTRQGLGTGELFF.

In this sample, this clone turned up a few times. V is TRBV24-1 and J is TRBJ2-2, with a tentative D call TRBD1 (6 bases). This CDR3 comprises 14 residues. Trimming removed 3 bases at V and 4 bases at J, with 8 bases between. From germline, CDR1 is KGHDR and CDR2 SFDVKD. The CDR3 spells CATSDLRGTGELFF. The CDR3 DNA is TGTGCCACCAGTGATCTCAGGGGCACCGGGGAGCTGTTTTTT.

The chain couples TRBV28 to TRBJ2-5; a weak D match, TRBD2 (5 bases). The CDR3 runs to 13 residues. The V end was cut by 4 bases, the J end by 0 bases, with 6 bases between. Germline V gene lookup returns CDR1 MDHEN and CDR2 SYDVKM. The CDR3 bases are TGTGCCAGCAGTTGGGAGTACCAAGAGACCCAGTACTTC. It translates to CASSWEYQETQYF. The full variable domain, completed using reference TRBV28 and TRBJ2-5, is DVKVTQSSRYLVKRTGEKVFLECVQDMDHENMFWYRQDPGLGLRLIYFSYDVKMKEKGDIPEGYSVSREKKERFSLILESASTNQTSMYLCASSWEYQETQYFGPGTRLLVL.

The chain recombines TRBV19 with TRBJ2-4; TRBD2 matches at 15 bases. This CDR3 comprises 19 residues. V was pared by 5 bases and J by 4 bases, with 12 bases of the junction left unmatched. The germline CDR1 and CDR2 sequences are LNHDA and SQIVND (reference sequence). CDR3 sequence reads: CASSQKGQGLAGGKNIQYF. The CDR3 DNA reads TGTGCCAGTAGTCAAAAGGGACAGGGACTAGCGGGAGGAAAAAACATTCAGTACTTC.

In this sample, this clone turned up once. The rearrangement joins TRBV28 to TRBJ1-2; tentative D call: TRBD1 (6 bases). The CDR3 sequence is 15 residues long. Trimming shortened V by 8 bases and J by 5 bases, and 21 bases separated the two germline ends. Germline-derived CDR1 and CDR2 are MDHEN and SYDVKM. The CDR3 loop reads CASLPQGTLGYGYTF. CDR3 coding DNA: TGTGCCAGCCTCCCCCAGGGGACCTTGGGGTATGGCTACACCTTC.

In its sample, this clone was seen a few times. The CDR3, as DNA: TGTGCCATCAGCAAGACAGGGGACAACACAGATACGCAGTATTTT. The encoded protein is CAISKTGDNTDTQYF. This chain connects TRBV10-3 to TRBJ2-3; TRBD1 agrees at 8 bases. The length of the CDR3 is 15 residues. CDR1 ENHRY and CDR2 SYGVKD come from the germline V gene. V was pared by 6 bases and J by 2 bases, with 7 bases of the junction left unmatched.

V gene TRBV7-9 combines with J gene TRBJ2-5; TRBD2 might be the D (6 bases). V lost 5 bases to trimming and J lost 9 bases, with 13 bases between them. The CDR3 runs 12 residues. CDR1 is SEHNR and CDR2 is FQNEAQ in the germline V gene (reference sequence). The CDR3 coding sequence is TGTGCCAGCAGCCGAGGGGACTGGGCCCAGTACTTC. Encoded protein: CASSRGDWAQYF. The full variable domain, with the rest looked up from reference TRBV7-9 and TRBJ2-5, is DTGVSQNPRHKITKRGQNVTFRCDPISEHNRLYWYRQTLGQGPEFLTYFQNEAQLEKSRLLSDRFSAERPKGSFSTLEIQRTEQGDSAMYLCASSRGDWAQYFGPGTRLLVL.

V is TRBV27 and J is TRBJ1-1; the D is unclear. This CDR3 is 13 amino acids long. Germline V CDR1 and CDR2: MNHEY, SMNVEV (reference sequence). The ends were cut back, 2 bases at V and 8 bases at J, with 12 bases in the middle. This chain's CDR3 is CASSLGSRREAFF. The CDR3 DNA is TGTGCCAGCAGTTTAGGGAGCCGCCGGGAAGCTTTCTTT.

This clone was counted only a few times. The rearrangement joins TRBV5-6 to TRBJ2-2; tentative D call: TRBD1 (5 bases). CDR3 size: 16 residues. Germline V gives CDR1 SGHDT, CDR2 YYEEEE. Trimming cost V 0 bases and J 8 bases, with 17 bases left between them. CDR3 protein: CASSLVYRLGSGELFF. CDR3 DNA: TGTGCCAGCAGCTTGGTCTACAGGCTGGGTTCGGGGGAGCTGTTTTTT.

Written as DNA, the CDR3 is TGTGCCAGTACCGGGACAGGGGTGGGCTATAATTCACCCCTCCACTTT. Translation: CASTGTGVGYNSPLHF. V usage is TRBV19 and J usage is TRBJ1-6; 10 bases fit TRBD1. CDR3 length: 16 amino acids. V lost 7 bases and J lost 3; bases outside the gene matches: 6. CDR1 is LNHDA, CDR2 SQIVND, per germline (reference sequence).

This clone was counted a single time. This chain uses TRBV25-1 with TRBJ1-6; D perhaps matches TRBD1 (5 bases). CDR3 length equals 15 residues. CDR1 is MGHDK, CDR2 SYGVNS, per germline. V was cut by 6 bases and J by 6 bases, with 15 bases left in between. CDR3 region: CASRSGGFGNSPLHF. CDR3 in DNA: TGTGCCAGCAGATCTGGGGGGTTTGGTAATTCACCCCTCCACTTT.

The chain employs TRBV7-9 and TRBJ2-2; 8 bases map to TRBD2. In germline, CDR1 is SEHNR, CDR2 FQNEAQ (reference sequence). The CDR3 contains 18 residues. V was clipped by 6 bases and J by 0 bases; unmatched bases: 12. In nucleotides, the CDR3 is TGTGCCAGCAGTCAGATCGGCGGGGGGACCTCGAACACCGGGGAGCTGTTTTTT. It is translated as CASSQIGGGTSNTGELFF. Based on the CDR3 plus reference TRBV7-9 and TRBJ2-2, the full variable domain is DTGVSQNPRHKITKRGQNVTFRCDPISEHNRLYWYRQTLGQGPEFLTYFQNEAQLEKSRLLSDRFSAERPKGSFSTLEIQRTEQGDSAMYLCASSQIGGGTSNTGELFFGEGSRLTVL.

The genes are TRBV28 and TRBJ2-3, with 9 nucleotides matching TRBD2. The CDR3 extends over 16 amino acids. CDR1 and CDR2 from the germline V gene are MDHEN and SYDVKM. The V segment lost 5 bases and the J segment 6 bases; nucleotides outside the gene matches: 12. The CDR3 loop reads CASSLLGGGVRDTQYF. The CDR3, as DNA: TGTGCCAGCAGTCTCCTTGGCGGGGGGGTTCGTGATACGCAGTATTTT.

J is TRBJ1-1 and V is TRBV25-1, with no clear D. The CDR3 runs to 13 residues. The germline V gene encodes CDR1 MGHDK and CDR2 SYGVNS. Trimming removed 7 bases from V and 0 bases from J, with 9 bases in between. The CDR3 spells CASTRRVNTEAFF. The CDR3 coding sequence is TGTGCCAGCACTCGGAGAGTGAACACTGAAGCTTTCTTT.

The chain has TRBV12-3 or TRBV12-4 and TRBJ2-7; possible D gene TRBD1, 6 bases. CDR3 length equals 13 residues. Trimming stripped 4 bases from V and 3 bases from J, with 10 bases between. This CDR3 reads CASSWGTNYEQYF. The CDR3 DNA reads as TGTGCCAGCAGTTGGGGGACAAACTACGAGCAGTACTTC.

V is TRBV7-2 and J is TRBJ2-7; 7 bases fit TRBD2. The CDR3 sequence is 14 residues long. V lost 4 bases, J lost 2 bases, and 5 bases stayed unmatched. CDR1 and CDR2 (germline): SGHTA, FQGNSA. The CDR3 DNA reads TGTGCCAGCAGCTCACCGGGACTACCCTACGAGCAGTACTTC. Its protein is CASSSPGLPYEQYF.

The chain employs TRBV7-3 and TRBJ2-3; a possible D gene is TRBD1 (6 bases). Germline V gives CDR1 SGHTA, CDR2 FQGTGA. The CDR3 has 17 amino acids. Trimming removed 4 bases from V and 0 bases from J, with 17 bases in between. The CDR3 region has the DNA TGTGCCAGCAGCTCCTCGACAGGATCCTATAGCACAGATACGCAGTATTTT. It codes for CASSSSTGSYSTDTQYF.

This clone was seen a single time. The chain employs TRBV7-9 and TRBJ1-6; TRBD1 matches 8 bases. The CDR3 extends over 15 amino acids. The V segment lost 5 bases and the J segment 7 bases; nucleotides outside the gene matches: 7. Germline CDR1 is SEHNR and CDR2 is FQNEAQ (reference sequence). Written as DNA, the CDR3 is TGTGCCAGCAGCCCCGAGGGACAGGCGAATTCACCCCTCCACTTT. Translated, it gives CASSPEGQANSPLHF.

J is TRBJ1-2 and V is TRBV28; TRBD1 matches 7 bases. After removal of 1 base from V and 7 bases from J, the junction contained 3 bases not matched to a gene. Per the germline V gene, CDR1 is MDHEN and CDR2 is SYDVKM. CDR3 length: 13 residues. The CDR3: CASSLLPGGGYTF. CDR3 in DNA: TGTGCCAGCAGTTTATTGCCAGGGGGTGGCTACACCTTC.

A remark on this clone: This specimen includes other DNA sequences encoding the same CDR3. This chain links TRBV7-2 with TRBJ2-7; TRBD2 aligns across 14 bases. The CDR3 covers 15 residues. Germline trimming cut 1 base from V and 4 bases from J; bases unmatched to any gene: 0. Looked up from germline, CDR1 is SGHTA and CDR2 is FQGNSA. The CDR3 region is CASSLGLAGGYEQYF. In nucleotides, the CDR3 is TGTGCCAGCAGCTTAGGACTAGCGGGAGGGTACGAGCAGTACTTC.

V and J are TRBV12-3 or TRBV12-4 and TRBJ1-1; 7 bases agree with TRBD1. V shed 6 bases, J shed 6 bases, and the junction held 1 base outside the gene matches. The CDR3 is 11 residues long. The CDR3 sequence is CASRQGPEAFF. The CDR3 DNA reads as TGTGCCAGCAGACAGGGGCCTGAAGCTTTCTTT.

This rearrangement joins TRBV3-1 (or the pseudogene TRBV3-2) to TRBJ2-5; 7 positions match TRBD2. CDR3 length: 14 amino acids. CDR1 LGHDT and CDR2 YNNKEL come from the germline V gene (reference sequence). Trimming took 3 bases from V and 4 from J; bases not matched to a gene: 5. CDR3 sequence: CASSQPGRRETQYF. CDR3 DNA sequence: TGTGCCAGCAGCCAGCCCGGGAGGAGAGAGACCCAGTACTTC.

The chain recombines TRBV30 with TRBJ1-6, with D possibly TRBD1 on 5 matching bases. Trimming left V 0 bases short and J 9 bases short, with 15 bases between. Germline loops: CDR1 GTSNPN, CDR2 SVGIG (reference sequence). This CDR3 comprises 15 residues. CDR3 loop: CAWSVTSGVRSPLHF. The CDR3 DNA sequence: TGTGCCTGGAGTGTTACTTCGGGGGTCCGTTCACCCCTCCACTTT.

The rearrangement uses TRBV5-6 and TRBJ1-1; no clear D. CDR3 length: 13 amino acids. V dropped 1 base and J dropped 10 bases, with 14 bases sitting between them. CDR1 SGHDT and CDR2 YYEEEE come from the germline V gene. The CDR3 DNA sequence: TGTGCCAGCAGCTTGAGAGGTGCTCTGGGAGCTTTCTTT. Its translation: CASSLRGALGAFF.

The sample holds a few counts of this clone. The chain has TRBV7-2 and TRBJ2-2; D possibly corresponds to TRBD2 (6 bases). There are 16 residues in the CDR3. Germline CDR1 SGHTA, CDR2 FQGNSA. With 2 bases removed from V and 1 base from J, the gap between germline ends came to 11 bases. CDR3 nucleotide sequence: TGTGCCAGCAGCTTATTGTCTAGCGTGAACACCGGGGAGCTGTTTTTT. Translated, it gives CASSLLSSVNTGELFF.

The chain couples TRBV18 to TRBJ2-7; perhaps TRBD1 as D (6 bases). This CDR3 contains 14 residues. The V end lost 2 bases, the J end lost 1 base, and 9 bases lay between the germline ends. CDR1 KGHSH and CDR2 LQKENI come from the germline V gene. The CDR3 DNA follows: TGTGCCAGCTCACCAGGGACATCTTCCTACGAGCAGTACTTC. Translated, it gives CASSPGTSSYEQYF.